A selection of T cell receptor beta chains follows, all from one sample in a study of T cells in Graves' hyperthyroidism and ophthalmopathy. A single record per CDR3 protein comes from TCRdb applying MiXCR to the multiplex PCR reads. Among 550,000 to 800,000 distinct CDR3 sequences listed, 17% were seen once. Input material: blood. The receptors come from a man in his forties or fifties with Graves' hyperthyroidism. CDR3s include the opening cysteine and the closing phenylalanine or tryptophan. The order of the fields is J gene, V gene, clone size, D gene, CDR3 protein, CDR3 DNA. D genes are given only for firm matches. The size of a clone is reported for some rows only, either as once, few or many, or as a class for expanded clones.

TRBJ2-1	TRBV25-1	.	.	CASSERATYNEQFF	TGTGCCAGCAGTGAAAGGGCCACCTACAATGAGCAGTTCTTC
TRBJ2-7	TRBV28	few	TRBD1	CASSSTGGRSYEQYF	TGTGCCAGCAGTAGTACAGGGGGTAGGTCCTACGAGCAGTACTTC
TRBJ2-5	TRBV6-1	few	.	CASTAGAKTQYF	TGTGCCAGCACCGCAGGTGCCAAGACCCAGTACTTC
TRBJ1-1	TRBV25-1	few	.	CASSELVGRNTEAFF	TGTGCCAGCAGTGAATTGGTAGGACGGAACACTGAAGCTTTCTTT
TRBJ1-3	TRBV30	.	.	CAWKSAGSGNTIYF	TGTGCCTGGAAATCGGCAGGCTCTGGAAACACCATATATTTT
TRBJ2-1	TRBV7-2	many	.	CASSLTITMARGVSYNEQFF	TGTGCCAGCAGCTTAACGATCACAATGGCGAGGGGGGTCTCCTACAATGAGCAGTTCTTC
TRBJ1-1	TRBV19	many	.	CAALGNTEAFF	TGTGCCGCTCTTGGGAACACTGAAGCTTTCTTT
TRBJ1-2	TRBV12-3/TRBV12-4	.	TRBD1	CASSSYHPGQGIANYGYTF	TGTGCCAGCAGTTCTTACCATCCGGGACAGGGGATAGCTAACTATGGCTACACCTTC
TRBJ1-5	TRBV27	few	.	CASSLIPPYSNQPQHF	TGTGCCAGCAGTTTAATCCCGCCCTATAGCAATCAGCCCCAGCATTTT
TRBJ2-3	TRBV7-8	many	TRBD2	CASSLVSGRASNTQYF	TGTGCCAGCAGCTTAGTGAGCGGGAGGGCCTCGAATACGCAGTATTTT
TRBJ1-1	TRBV6-2/TRBV6-3	few	.	CASNPREGARTEAFF	TGTGCCAGCAACCCAAGGGAAGGGGCGCGCACTGAAGCTTTCTTT
TRBJ2-2	TRBV20-1	.	TRBD2	CSAPGAGGVTGELFF	TGCAGTGCCCCCGGGGCGGGAGGGGTGACCGGGGAGCTGTTTTTT
TRBJ1-4	TRBV5-5	many	TRBD1	CASSIWDRNEKLFF	TGTGCCAGCAGCATCTGGGACAGGAATGAAAAACTGTTTTTT
TRBJ2-1	TRBV6-2/TRBV6-3	.	TRBD2	CASSYSTSGTNEQFF	TGTGCCAGCAGTTACTCGACTAGCGGGACCAATGAGCAGTTCTTC
TRBJ2-3	TRBV11-1	.	.	CASSYGGRSTDTQYF	TGTGCCAGCAGCTACGGGGGGCGCAGCACAGATACGCAGTATTTT
TRBJ2-4	TRBV5-1	.	.	CASSQDAFPTYF	TGCGCCAGCAGCCAGGATGCCTTCCCGACGTACTTC
TRBJ2-7	TRBV5-1	many	.	CASSSEGRNEQYF	TGCGCCAGCAGCTCGGAGGGACGAAACGAGCAGTACTTC
TRBJ2-3	TRBV10-3	.	.	CAISEKWLVSTDTQYF	TGTGCCATCAGTGAGAAATGGCTAGTGAGCACAGATACGCAGTATTTT
TRBJ2-1	TRBV12-3/TRBV12-4	many	TRBD2	CASSSKTSGANEQFF	TGTGCCAGCAGTTCGAAAACTAGCGGGGCGAATGAGCAGTTCTTC
TRBJ2-3	TRBV7-3	.	.	CASSSGSMDTQYF	TGTGCCAGCAGCTCAGGCTCCATGGATACGCAGTATTTT
TRBJ1-5	TRBV20-1	.	.	CSASSHEGQPQHF	TGCAGTGCTAGTTCGCACGAGGGTCAGCCCCAGCATTTT
TRBJ2-2	TRBV27	many	.	CASTLFPFRGRMNTGELFF	TGTGCCAGCACCCTTTTTCCCTTCAGGGGTCGAATGAACACCGGGGAGCTGTTTTTT
TRBJ2-7	TRBV2	.	TRBD2	CASQWALANTYEQYF	TGTGCCAGCCAATGGGCACTAGCGAACACCTACGAGCAGTACTTC
TRBJ2-1	TRBV24-1	many	.	CATSDQKSSYNEQFF	TGTGCCACCAGTGATCAGAAGAGCTCCTACAATGAGCAGTTCTTC
TRBJ2-5	TRBV28	many	TRBD2	CASSRTGTSIFVTQYF	TGTGCCAGCAGTAGGACCGGGACTAGCATTTTTGTGACCCAGTACTTC
TRBJ2-7	TRBV12-3/TRBV12-4	many	.	CASSLGLEFEQYF	TGTGCCAGCAGCCTTGGGCTCGAGTTCGAGCAGTACTTC
TRBJ2-2	TRBV9	.	TRBD1	CASSVGGQGVGELFF	TGTGCCAGCAGCGTAGGTGGACAGGGAGTCGGGGAGCTGTTTTTT
TRBJ2-3	TRBV2	many	.	CASKGGSGDTQYF	TGTGCCAGCAAGGGGGGAAGTGGAGATACGCAGTATTTT
TRBJ2-3	TRBV5-1	many	TRBD2	CASSPGLGRTDTQYF	TGCGCCAGCAGCCCCGGACTAGGCCGCACAGATACGCAGTATTTT
TRBJ1-1	TRBV28	many	.	CASGPTGNTEAFF	TGTGCCAGCGGACCAACAGGGAACACTGAAGCTTTCTTT
TRBJ2-5	TRBV2	many	TRBD1	CASSEGTGGRRSQYF	TGTGCCAGCAGTGAGGGGACAGGGGGCCGGAGGTCCCAGTACTTC
TRBJ1-5	TRBV19	few	.	CASSILYRNSNQPQHF	TGTGCCAGTAGTATCTTATACAGGAACAGCAATCAGCCCCAGCATTTT
TRBJ1-2	TRBV7-9	many	.	CASSLAGNGYTF	TGTGCCAGCAGCTTAGCAGGGAATGGCTACACCTTC
TRBJ2-1	TRBV4-1	.	TRBD1	CASSQDWPGGPIEQFF	TGCGCCAGCAGCCAAGATTGGCCAGGGGGTCCCATTGAGCAGTTCTTC
TRBJ1-1	TRBV5-5	.	.	CASSSLGQNTEAFF	TGTGCCAGCAGCTCTCTAGGGCAAAACACTGAAGCTTTCTTT
TRBJ2-3	TRBV6-2/TRBV6-3	.	.	CASSYSSNSWSDTQYF	TGTGCCAGCAGTTACTCGAGTAACAGTTGGTCAGATACGCAGTATTTT
TRBJ2-7	TRBV7-2	many	TRBD1	CASSLSGQGLYEQYF	TGTGCCAGCAGCTTATCGGGACAGGGGCTATACGAGCAGTACTTC
TRBJ2-3	TRBV6-2/TRBV6-3	few	TRBD2	CASRDPRAGGSDTQYF	TGTGCCAGCAGGGATCCTCGAGCGGGAGGGTCCGATACGCAGTATTTT
TRBJ2-2	TRBV12-3/TRBV12-4	many	.	CASSLAGSGNTGELFF	TGTGCCAGCAGTTTAGCCGGTTCAGGGAACACCGGGGAGCTGTTTTTT
TRBJ1-6	TRBV27	many	.	CASSPLQPGNSPLHF	TGTGCCAGCAGTCCCTTACAACCGGGTAATTCACCCCTCCACTTT
TRBJ2-6	TRBV20-1	.	TRBD2	CSARDRQRGLSGANVLTF	TGCAGTGCTAGAGATAGACAGCGGGGGCTCTCTGGGGCCAACGTCCTGACTTTC
TRBJ2-5	TRBV5-1	few	.	CASSPFLGEQETQYF	TGCGCCAGCAGCCCCTTCCTTGGGGAGCAAGAGACCCAGTACTTC
TRBJ2-7	TRBV6-1	few	.	CASSEDPGTVTYEQYF	TGTGCCAGCAGTGAAGATCCGGGGACGGTAACCTACGAGCAGTACTTC
TRBJ2-1	TRBV14	.	TRBD2	CASSQGSRGSGRGNEQFF	TGTGCCAGCAGCCAAGGATCACGGGGTAGCGGGAGAGGCAATGAGCAGTTCTTC
TRBJ1-6	TRBV4-1	.	.	CASSQQGFDNSPLHF	TGCGCCAGCAGCCAACAGGGGTTTGATAATTCACCCCTCCACTTT
TRBJ2-1	TRBV12-3/TRBV12-4	many	.	CASTPKAEIYNEQFF	TGTGCCAGCACTCCCAAAGCGGAGATCTACAATGAGCAGTTCTTC
TRBJ2-1	TRBV11-2	many	.	CASRLSLDGNEQFF	TGTGCCAGCAGGCTATCACTAGATGGGAATGAGCAGTTCTTC
TRBJ2-3	TRBV28	many	.	CASSYQWVRTDTQYF	TGTGCCAGCAGTTATCAGTGGGTCCGCACAGATACGCAGTATTTT
TRBJ2-3	TRBV7-2	.	.	CASSLDLGPGDTDTQYF	TGTGCCAGCAGCTTAGACTTAGGTCCGGGAGACACAGATACGCAGTATTTT
TRBJ2-1	TRBV20-1	few	TRBD2	CSAQSLAGVQFF	TGCAGTGCCCAGTCCCTAGCGGGAGTCCAGTTCTTC